The 2 T cell receptor beta chains below all came from one sample that was sequenced in a study of blood T cell repertoires in COVID-19. Assay used: immunoSEQ multiplex PCR; TCRdb lists only in-frame clones, some missing. The sample has 130,000 or so clones; 82% are singletons. The specimen was peripheral blood. These receptor sequences come from a woman in her 70s with acute or convalescent COVID-19.

The chain employs TRBV15 and TRBJ1-5; the match to TRBD1 covers 9 bases. From germline, CDR1 is LNHNV and CDR2 YYDKDF (reference sequence). The V and J ends lost 1 base and 9 bases, in that order; junction bases with no gene match: 7. The CDR3 has 15 residues. CDR3 region: CATSRVTGGAGPQHF. CDR3 sequence (DNA): TGTGCCACCAGCAGAGTCACAGGGGGCGCGGGGCCCCAGCATTTT.

A few counts support this clone. The V call is TRBV6-2 or TRBV6-3, the J call TRBJ1-5; D ambiguous. Germline loops: CDR1 MNHEY, CDR2 SVGEGT. The CDR3 length is 13 residues. V was pared by 2 bases and J by 6 bases, with 8 bases between. The DNA of the CDR3 is TGTGCCAGCAGTTACATCGACATTCAGCCCCAGCATTTT. Translated, it gives CASSYIDIQPQHF.